Following are 3 T cell receptor beta chains from one sample sequenced in a study of early T cells in non-severe SARS-CoV-2 infection. Using its own MiXCR run on the 5' RACE reads, TCRdb lists one record per CDR3 protein. The sample records around 55,000 distinct CDR3 sequences, around 13% being singletons. Sequencing was carried out using whole blood. These receptors originate from an adult who was a healthcare worker with PCR-confirmed SARS-CoV-2 infection or an uninfected control (not recorded which).

This clonotype was found a few times. The chain recombines TRBV11-2 with TRBJ2-1; no reliable D call. The V gene lost 4 bases and the J gene lost 10 bases, with 11 bases spanning the gap. Germline-derived CDR1 and CDR2 are SGHAT and FQNNGV. The CDR3 length is 12 residues. The DNA for the CDR3 is TGTGCCAGCAGCTCGGGTGGGCCAGAGCAGTTCTTC. It codes for CASSSGGPEQFF.

This clonotype was observed a handful of times. The chain uses TRBV29-1 and TRBJ2-3; 9 bases map to TRBD2. The CDR3 is 14 amino acids. Unmatched junction bases numbered 11, after V lost 8 bases and J lost 5 bases. Germline values: CDR1 SQVTM, CDR2 ANQGSEA. This chain's CDR3 is CSSWGGGAVDTQYF. In DNA form, the CDR3 reads TGCAGCTCCTGGGGCGGGGGGGCAGTAGATACGCAGTATTTT.

This clonotype was seen a handful of times. The chain links TRBV7-2 to TRBJ1-1; weak D call: TRBD1 (5 bases). Trimming took off 1 base at V and 11 bases at J, with 11 bases between the two ends. CDR3 length: 12 residues. CDR1 and CDR2 (germline): SGHTA, FQGNSA. CDR3 in DNA: TGTGCCAGCAGCTTAGAATCAGGGAAGGCTTTCTTT. Translation: CASSLESGKAFF.